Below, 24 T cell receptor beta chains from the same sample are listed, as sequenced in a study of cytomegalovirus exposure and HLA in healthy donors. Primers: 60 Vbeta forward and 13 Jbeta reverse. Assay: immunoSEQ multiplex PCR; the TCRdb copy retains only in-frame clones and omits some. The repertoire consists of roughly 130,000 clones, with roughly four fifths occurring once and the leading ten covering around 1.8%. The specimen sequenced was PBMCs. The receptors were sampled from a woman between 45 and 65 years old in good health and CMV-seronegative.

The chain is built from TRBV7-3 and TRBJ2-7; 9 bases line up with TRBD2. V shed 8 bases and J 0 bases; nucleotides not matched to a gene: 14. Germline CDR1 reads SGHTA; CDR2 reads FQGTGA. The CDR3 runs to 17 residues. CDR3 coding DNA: TGTGCCAGCCGGGCTAGCGGGGTCCCAGGCAGCTCCTACGAGCAGTACTTC. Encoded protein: CASRASGVPGSSYEQYF.

CDR3 bases: TGTGCCAGCAGGGGACAGCCACGGGGTGAGACCCAGTACTTC. Translated, it gives CASRGQPRGETQYF. The V call is TRBV6-5, the J call TRBJ2-5; TRBD1 aligns across 7 bases. The CDR3 length is 14 residues. Unmatched junction bases numbered 9, after V lost 6 bases and J lost 5 bases. From germline, CDR1 is MNHEY and CDR2 SVGAGI.

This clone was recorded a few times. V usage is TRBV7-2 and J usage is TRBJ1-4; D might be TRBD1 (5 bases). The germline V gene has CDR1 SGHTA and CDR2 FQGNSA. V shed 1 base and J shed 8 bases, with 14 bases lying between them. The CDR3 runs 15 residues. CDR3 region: CASSLGGGVEEKLFF. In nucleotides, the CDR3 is TGTGCCAGCAGCTTAGGTGGAGGGGTAGAAGAAAAACTGTTTTTT.

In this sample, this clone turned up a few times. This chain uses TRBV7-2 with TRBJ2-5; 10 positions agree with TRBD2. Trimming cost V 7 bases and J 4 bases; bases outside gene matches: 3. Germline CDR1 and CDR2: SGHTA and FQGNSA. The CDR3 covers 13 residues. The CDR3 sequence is CASKVAGGETQYF. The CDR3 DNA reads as TGTGCCAGCAAAGTAGCGGGAGGAGAGACCCAGTACTTC.

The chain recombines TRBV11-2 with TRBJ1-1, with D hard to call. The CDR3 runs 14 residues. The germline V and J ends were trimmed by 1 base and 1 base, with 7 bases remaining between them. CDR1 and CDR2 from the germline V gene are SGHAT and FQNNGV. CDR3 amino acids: CASSLASGNTEAFF. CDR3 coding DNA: TGTGCCAGCAGCTTAGCGAGTGGGAACACTGAAGCTTTCTTT.

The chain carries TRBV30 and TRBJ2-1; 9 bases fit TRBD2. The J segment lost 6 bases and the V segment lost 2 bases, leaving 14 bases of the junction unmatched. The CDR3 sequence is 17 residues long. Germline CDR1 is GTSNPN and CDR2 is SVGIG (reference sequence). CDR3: CAWSHLAGLGSGNEQFF. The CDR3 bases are TGTGCCTGGAGTCATCTAGCGGGACTTGGGTCCGGCAATGAGCAGTTCTTC.

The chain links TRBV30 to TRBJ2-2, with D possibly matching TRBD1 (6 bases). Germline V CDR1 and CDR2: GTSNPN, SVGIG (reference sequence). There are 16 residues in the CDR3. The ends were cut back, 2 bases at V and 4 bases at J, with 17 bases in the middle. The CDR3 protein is CAWSPGIVGGTGELFF. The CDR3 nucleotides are TGTGCCTGGAGTCCCGGTATCGTAGGGGGCACCGGGGAGCTGTTTTTT.

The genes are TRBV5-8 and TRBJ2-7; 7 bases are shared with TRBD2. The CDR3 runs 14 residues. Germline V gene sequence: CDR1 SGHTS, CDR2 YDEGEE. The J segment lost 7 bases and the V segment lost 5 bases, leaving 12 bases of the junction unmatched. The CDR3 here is CASRIAGRALEQYV. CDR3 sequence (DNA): TGTGCCAGCAGGATAGCGGGCCGTGCCCTAGAGCAGTACGTC.

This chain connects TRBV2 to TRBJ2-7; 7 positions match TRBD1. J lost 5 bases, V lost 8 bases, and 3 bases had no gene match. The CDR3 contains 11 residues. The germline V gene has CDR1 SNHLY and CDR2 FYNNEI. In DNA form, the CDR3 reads TGTGCCAGCTGGCAGGGGGACGAGCAGTACTTC. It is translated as CASWQGDEQYF.

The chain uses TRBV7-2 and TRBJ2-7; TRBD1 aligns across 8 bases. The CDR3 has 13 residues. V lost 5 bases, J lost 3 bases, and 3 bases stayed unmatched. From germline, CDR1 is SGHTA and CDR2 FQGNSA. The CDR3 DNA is TGTGCCAGCAGCCCGACAGGGGTCTACGAGCAGTACGTC. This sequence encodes CASSPTGVYEQYV.

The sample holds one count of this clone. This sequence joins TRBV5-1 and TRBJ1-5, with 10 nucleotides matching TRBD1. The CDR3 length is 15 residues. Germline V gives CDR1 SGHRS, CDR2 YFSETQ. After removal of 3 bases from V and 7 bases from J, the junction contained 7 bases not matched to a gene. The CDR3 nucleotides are TGCGCCAGCAGCTCCGGGACAGGGGAACGGCAGCCCCAGCATTTT. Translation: CASSSGTGERQPQHF.

CDR3 region: CASSHPPGGRGYGYTF. As DNA, the CDR3 is TGCGCCAGCAGCCACCCTCCAGGCGGACGGGGTTATGGCTACACCTTC. The rearrangement joins TRBV4-1 to TRBJ1-2; D gene uncertain. The V gene's germline CDR1 is MGHRA and CDR2 YSYEKL. This CDR3 spans 16 amino acids. V gave up 3 bases and J gave up 5 bases, with 19 bases separating them.

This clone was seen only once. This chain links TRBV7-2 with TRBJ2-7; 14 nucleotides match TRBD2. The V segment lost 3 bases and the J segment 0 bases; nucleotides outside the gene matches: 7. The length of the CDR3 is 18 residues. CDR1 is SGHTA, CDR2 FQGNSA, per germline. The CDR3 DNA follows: TGTGCCAGCAGCTTCAGTAGGACTAGCGGGAGGAACTCCTACGAGCAGTACTTC. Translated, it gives CASSFSRTSGRNSYEQYF. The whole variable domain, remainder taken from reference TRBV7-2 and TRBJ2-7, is GAGVSQSPSNKVTEKGKDVELRCDPISGHTALYWYRQSLGQGLEFLIYFQGNSAPDKSGLPSDRFSAERTGGSVSTLTIQRTQQEDSAVYLCASSFSRTSGRNSYEQYFGPGTRLTVT.

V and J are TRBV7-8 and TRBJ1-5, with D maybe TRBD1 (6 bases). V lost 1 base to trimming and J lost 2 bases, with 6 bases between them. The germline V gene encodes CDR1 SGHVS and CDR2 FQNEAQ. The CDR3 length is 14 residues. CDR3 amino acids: CASSLGTGNQPQHF. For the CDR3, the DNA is TGTGCCAGCAGCTTAGGGACAGGCAATCAGCCCCAGCATTTT.

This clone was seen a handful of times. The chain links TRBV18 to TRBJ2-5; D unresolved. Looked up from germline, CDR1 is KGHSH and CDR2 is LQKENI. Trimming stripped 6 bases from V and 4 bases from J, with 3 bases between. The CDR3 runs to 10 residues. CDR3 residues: CASSGETQYF. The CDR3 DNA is TGTGCCAGCTCCGGAGAGACCCAGTACTTC.

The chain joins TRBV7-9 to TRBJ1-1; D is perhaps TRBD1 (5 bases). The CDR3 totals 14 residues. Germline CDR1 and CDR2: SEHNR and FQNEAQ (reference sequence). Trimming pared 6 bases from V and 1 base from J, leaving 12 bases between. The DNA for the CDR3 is TGTGCCAGCAGGGGGCCCGGGCCGAACACTGAAGCTTTCTTT. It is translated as CASRGPGPNTEAFF.

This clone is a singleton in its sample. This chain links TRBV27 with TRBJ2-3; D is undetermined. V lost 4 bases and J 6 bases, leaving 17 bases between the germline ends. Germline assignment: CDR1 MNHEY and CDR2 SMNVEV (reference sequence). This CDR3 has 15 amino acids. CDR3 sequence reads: CASSSRLPGTDTQYF. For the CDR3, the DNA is TGTGCCAGCAGTTCGCGACTGCCGGGTACGGATACGCAGTATTTT.

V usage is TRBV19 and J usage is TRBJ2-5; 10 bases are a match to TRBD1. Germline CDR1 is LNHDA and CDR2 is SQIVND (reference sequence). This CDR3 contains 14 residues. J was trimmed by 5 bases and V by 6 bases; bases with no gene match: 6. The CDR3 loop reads CASSDRGRGETQYF. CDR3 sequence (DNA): TGTGCCAGTAGCGACAGGGGGCGCGGGGAGACCCAGTACTTC.

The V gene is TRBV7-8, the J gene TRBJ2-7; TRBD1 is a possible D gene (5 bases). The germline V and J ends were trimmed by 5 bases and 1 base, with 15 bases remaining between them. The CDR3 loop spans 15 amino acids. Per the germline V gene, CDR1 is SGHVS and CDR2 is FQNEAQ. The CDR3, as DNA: TGTGCCAGCAGCCCAACCAGGACAAAGTCCTACGAGCAGTACTTC. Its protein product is CASSPTRTKSYEQYF.

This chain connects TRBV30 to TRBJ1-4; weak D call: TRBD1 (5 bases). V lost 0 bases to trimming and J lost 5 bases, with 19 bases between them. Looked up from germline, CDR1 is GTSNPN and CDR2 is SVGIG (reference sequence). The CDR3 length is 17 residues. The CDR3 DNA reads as TGTGCCTGGAGTGTATCTGTTCGGGCAGGGAGGAATGAAAAACTGTTTTTT. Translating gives CAWSVSVRAGRNEKLFF.

The CDR3 coding sequence is TGTGCCAGCAGTGTCTCGGGGGCGAGTAACAATGAGCAGTTCTTC. It codes for CASSVSGASNNEQFF. The chain uses TRBV6-4 and TRBJ2-1; the D gene could be TRBD1 or TRBD2 (6 bases each). Trimming took 4 bases from V and 5 from J, leaving 15 bases between them. There are 15 residues in the CDR3. Per the germline V gene, CDR1 is MRHNA and CDR2 is SNTAGT.

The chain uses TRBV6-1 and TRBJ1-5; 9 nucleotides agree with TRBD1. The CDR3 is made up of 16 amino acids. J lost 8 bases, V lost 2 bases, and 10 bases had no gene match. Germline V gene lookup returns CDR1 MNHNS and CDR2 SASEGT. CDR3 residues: CASSEPEGTGIKPQHF. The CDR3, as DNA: TGTGCCAGCAGTGAACCGGAAGGGACAGGGATCAAGCCCCAGCATTTT.

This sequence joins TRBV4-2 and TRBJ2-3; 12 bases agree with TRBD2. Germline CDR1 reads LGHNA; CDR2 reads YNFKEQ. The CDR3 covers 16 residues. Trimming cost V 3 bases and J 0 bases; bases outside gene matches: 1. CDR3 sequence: CASSQTSGGSTDTQYF. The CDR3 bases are TGTGCCAGCAGCCAGACTAGCGGGGGAAGCACAGATACGCAGTATTTT.

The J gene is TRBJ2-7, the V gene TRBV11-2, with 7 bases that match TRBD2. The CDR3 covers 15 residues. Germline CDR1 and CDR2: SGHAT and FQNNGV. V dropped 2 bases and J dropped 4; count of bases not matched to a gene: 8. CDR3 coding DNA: TGTGCCAGCAGCTTATGGGAGGGGCAGACTTACGAGCAGTACTTC. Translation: CASSLWEGQTYEQYF.